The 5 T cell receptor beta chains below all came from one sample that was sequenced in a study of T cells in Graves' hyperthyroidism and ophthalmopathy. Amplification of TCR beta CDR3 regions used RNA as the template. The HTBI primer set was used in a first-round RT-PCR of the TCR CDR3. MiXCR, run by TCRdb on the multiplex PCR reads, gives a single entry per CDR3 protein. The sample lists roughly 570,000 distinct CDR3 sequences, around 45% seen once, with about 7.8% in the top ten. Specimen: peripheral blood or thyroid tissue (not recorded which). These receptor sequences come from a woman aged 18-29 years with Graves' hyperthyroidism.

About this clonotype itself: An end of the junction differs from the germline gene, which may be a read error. CDR3 in amino acids: CSVTGDRSNTEAYF. CDR3 in DNA: TGCAGCGTGACCGGGGACAGGAGCAACACTGAAGCTTACTTT. V usage is TRBV29-1 and J usage is TRBJ1-1, with 8 bases aligning to TRBD1. The CDR3 has 14 residues. Per germline, CDR1 SQVTM and CDR2 ANQGSEA.

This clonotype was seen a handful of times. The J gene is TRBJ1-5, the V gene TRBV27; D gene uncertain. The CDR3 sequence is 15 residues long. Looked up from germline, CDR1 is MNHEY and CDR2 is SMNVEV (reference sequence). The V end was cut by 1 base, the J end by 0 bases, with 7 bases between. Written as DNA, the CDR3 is TGTGCCAGCAGTTTATACGGGTATAGCAATCAGCCCCAGCATTTT. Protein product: CASSLYGYSNQPQHF.

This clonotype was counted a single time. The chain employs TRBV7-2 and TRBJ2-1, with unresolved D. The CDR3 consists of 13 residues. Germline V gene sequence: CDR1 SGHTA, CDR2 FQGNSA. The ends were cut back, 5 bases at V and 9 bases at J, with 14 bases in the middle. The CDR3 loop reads CASSLLFDSEQFF. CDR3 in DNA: TGTGCCAGCAGCCTCCTATTTGACTCTGAGCAGTTCTTC.

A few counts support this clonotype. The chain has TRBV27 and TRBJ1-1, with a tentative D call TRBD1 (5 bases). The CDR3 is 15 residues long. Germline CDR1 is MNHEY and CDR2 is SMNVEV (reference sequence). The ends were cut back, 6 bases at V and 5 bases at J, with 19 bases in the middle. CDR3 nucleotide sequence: TGTGCCAGCAGCTTTTACGGGACGGGCGGGACTGAAGCTTTCTTT. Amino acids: CASSFYGTGGTEAFF.

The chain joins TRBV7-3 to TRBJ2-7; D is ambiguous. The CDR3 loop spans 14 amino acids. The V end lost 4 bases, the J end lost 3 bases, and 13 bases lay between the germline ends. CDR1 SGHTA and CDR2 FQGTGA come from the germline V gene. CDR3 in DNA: TGTGCCAGCAGCTCAGAACTGGATAGCTACGAGCAGTACTTC. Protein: CASSSELDSYEQYF.